The clone carrying this TCR beta chain was observed many times. No antigen is known for it. Duration under 3 months, a NOSPECS grade of at least 4, and a Clinical Activity Score of at least 3 characterized the ophthalmopathy patients. Orbital computed tomography, thyroid ultrasound, serum thyroxine and TRAb, and clinical symptoms together informed the diagnoses. This sample was included in a study of T cells in Graves' hyperthyroidism and ophthalmopathy. Whole-study results and caveats: Classification by a 13 V-J model distinguished ophthalmopathy from stable hyperthyroidism.

V shed 6 bases, J shed 2 bases, and the junction held 15 bases outside the gene matches. CDR3 length: 18 residues. Germline assignment: CDR1 SGHTA and CDR2 FQGNSA. TCR beta CDR3 sequences were amplified from RNA transcripts. First-round RT-PCR with HTBI primers amplified the TCR CDR3 region. One entry per CDR3 protein, called by TCRdb with MiXCR from the multiplex PCR reads. The sample has fewer than 750,000 distinct CDR3 sequences, approximately 15% seen once; the top ten hold 9.5% to 15%. The sequence came from a woman between 45 and 65 years old with Graves' ophthalmopathy. V is TRBV7-2 and J is TRBJ2-7; 11 bases match TRBD2. Sequenced material: blood. This CDR3 is CASSRGGLAGGYPYEQYF. In nucleotides, the CDR3 is TGTGCCAGCAGTCGGGGGGGATTAGCGGGAGGGTACCCCTACGAGCAGTACTTC.